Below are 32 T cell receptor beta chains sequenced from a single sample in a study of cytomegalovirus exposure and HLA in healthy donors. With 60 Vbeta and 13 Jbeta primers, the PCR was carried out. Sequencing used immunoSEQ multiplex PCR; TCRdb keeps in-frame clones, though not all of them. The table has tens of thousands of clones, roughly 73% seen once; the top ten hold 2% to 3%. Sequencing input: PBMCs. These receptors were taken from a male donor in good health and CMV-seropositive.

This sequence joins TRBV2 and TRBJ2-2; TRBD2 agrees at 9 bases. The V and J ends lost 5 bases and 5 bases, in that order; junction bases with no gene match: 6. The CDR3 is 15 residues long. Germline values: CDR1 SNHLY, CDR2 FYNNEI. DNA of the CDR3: TGTGCCAGCAGTCCTCTAGCGGGAAATACCGGGGAGCTGTTTTTT. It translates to CASSPLAGNTGELFF.

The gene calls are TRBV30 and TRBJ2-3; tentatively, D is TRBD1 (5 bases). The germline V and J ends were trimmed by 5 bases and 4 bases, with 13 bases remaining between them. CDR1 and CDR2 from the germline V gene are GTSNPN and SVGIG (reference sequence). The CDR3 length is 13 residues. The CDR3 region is CAWVRGRADTQYF. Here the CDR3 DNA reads TGTGCCTGGGTTAGGGGTCGCGCAGATACGCAGTATTTT. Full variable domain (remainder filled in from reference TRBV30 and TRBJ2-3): SQTIHQWPATLVQPVGSPLSLECTVEGTSNPNLYWYRQAAGRGLQLLFYSVGIGQISSEVPQNLSASRPQDRQFILSSKKLLLSDSGFYLCAWVRGRADTQYFGPGTRLTVL.

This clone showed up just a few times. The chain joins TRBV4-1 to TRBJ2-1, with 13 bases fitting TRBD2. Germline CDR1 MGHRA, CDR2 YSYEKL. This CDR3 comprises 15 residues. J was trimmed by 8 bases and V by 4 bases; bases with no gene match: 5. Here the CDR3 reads CASSPRTSGSDEQFF. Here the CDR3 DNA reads TGCGCCAGCAGCCCCCGGACTAGCGGGAGCGATGAGCAGTTCTTC.

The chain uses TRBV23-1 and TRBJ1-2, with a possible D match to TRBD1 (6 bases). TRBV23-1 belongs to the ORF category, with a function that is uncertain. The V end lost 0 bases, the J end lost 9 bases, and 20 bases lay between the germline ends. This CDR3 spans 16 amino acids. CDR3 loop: CASSQSWKGEVVSYTF. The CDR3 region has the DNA TGCGCCAGCAGTCAATCGTGGAAGGGGGAAGTAGTCAGCTACACCTTC.

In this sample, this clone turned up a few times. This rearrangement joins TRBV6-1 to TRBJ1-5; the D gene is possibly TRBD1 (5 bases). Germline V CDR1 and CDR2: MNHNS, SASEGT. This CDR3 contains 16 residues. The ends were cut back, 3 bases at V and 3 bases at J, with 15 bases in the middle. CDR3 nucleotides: TGTGCCAGCAGTGATGAGGTGGGACTCCCCAATCAGCCCCAGCATTTT. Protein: CASSDEVGLPNQPQHF.

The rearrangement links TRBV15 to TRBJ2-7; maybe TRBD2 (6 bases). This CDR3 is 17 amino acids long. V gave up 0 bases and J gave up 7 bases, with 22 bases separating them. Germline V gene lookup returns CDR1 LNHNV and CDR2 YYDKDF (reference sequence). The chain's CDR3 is CATSRDPMTRRAGEQYF. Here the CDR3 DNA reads TGTGCCACCAGCAGAGATCCGATGACTAGACGGGCGGGTGAGCAGTACTTC.

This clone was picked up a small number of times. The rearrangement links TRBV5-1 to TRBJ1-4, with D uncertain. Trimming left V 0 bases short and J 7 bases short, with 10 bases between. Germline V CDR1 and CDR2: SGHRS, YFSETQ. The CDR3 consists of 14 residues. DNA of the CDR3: TGCGCCAGCAGCTTGGGGGGAGCCCTTGAAAAACTGTTTTTT. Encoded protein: CASSLGGALEKLFF.

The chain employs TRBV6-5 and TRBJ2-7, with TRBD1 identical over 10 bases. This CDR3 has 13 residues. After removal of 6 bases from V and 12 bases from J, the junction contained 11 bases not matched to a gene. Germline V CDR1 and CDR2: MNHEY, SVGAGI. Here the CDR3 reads CASRTTGTGVWYF. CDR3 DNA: TGTGCCAGCAGAACTACGGGGACAGGGGTTTGGTACTTC.

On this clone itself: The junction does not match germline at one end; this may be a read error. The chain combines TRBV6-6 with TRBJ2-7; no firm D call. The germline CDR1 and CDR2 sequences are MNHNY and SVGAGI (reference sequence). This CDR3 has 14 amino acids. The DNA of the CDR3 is TGTGCCAGCAGTTACGGCGGCCTCTCCGACGAGCAGTACTTC. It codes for CASSYGGLSDEQYF.

This chain's CDR3 is CASSLEGAYGYEQYF. The CDR3 DNA reads as TGTGCCAGCAGTTTAGAGGGGGCTTATGGCTACGAGCAGTACTTC. This chain links TRBV27 with TRBJ2-7, with TRBD1 matching 7 bases. After removal of 2 bases from V and 3 bases from J, the junction contained 7 bases not matched to a gene. Germline V gene lookup returns CDR1 MNHEY and CDR2 SMNVEV (reference sequence). The CDR3 consists of 15 residues.

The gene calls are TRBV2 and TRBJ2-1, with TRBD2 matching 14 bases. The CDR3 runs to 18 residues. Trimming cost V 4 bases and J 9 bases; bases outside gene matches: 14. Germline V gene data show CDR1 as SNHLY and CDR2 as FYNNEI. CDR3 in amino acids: CASSGKPGLAGVNVEQFF. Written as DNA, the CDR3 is TGTGCCAGCAGTGGTAAACCGGGACTAGCGGGAGTAAACGTTGAGCAGTTCTTC.

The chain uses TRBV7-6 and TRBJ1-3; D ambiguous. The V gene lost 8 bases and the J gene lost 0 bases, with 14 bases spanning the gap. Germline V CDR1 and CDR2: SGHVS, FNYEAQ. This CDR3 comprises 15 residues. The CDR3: CASGAGDYSGNTIYF. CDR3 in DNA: TGTGCCAGCGGCGCAGGAGACTACTCTGGAAACACCATATATTTT.

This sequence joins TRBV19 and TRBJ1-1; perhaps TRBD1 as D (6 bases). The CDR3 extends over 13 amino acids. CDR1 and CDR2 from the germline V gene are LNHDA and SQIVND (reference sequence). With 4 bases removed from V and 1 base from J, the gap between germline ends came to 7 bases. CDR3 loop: CASSTGANTEAFF. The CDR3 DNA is TGTGCCAGTAGTACAGGGGCGAACACTGAAGCTTTCTTT.

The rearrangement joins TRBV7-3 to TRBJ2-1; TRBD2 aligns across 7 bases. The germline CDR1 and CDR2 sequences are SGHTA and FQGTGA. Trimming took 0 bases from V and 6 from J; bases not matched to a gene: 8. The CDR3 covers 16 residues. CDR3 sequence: CASSLTRSGYFNEQFF. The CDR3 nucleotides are TGTGCCAGCAGCTTAACTCGTAGCGGGTATTTCAATGAGCAGTTCTTC.

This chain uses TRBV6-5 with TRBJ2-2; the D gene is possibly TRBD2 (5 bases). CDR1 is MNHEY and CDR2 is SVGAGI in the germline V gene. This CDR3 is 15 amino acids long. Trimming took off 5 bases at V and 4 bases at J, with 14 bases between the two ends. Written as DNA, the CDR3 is TGTGCCAGCAGTGCCATGAGAGGGTTCACCGGGGAGCTGTTTTTT. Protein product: CASSAMRGFTGELFF.

The CDR3 nucleotides read TGTGCCAGCAGCGTATCCCAGGGGATGAACACTGAAGCTTTCTTT. As protein: CASSVSQGMNTEAFF. The chain is built from TRBV9 and TRBJ1-1, with D tentatively TRBD1 (6 bases). This CDR3 is 15 amino acids long. From germline, CDR1 is SGDLS and CDR2 YYNGEE. V was cut by 1 base and J by 0 bases, with 10 bases left in between. Supplemented by reference TRBV9 and TRBJ1-1, the full variable domain reads DSGVTQTPKHLITATGQRVTLRCSPRSGDLSVYWYQQSLDQGLQFLIQYYNGEERAKGNILERFSAQQFPDLHSELNLSSLELGDSALYFCASSVSQGMNTEAFFGQGTRLTVV.

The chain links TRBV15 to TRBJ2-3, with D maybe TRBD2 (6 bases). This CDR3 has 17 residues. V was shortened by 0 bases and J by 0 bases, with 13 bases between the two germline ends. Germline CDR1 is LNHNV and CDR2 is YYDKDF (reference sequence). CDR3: CATSREALSGSTDTQYF. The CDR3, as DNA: TGTGCCACCAGCAGAGAGGCGCTTAGCGGAAGCACAGATACGCAGTATTTT.

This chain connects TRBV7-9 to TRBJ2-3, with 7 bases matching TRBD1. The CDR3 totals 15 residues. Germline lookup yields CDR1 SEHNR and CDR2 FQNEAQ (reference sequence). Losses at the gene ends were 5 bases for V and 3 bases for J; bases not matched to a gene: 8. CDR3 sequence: CASSLGQASTDTQYF. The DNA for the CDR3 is TGTGCCAGCAGCCTCGGACAGGCTTCTACAGATACGCAGTATTTT.

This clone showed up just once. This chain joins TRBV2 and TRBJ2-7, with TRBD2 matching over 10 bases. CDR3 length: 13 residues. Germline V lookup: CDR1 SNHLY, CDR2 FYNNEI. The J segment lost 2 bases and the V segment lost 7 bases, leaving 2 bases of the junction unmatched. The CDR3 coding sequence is TGTGCCAGCAAGCGGGAGGGCCCCTACGAGCAGTACTTC. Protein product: CASKREGPYEQYF. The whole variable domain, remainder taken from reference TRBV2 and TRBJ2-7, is EPEVTQTPSHQVTQMGQEVILRCVPISNHLYFYWYRQILGQKVEFLVSFYNNEISEKSEIFDDQFSVERPDGSNFTLKIRSTKLEDSAMYFCASKREGPYEQYFGPGTRLTVT.

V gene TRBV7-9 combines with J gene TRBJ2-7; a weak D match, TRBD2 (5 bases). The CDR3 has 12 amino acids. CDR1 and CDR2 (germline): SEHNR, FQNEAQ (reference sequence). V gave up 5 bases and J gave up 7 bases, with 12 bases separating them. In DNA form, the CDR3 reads TGTGCCAGCAGCCTTAATACGGGAGAGCAGTACTTC. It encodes CASSLNTGEQYF.

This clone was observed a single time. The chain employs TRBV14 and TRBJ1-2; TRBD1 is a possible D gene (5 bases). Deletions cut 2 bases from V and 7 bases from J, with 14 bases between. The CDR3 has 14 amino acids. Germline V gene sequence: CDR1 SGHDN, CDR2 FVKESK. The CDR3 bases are TGTGCCAGCAGCCAAACTCAAGGGGCTGGTGGCTACACCTTC. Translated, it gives CASSQTQGAGGYTF.

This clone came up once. The CDR3 sequence: CASSGQRTSGSNEQFF. CDR3 nucleotides: TGTGCCAGCAGTGGACAGAGGACTAGCGGGAGTAATGAGCAGTTCTTC. This rearrangement joins TRBV6-1 to TRBJ2-1, with 13 bases identical to TRBD2. The germline CDR1 and CDR2 sequences are MNHNS and SASEGT. The CDR3 totals 16 residues. The ends lost 4 bases at V and 7 bases at J; junction bases unmatched: 7.

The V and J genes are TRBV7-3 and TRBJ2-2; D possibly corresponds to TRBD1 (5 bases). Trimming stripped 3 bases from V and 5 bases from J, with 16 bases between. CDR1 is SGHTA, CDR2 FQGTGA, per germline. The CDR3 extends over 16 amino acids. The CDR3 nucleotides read TGTGCCAGCAGCTTTAATAGGGCGCAGGGTACCGGGGAGCTGTTTTTT. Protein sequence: CASSFNRAQGTGELFF. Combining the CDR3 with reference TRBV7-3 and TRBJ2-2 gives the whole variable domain GAGVSQTPSNKVTEKGKYVELRCDPISGHTALYWYRQSLGQGPEFLIYFQGTGAADDSGLPNDRFFAVRPEGSVSTLKIQRTERGDSAVYLCASSFNRAQGTGELFFGEGSRLTVL.

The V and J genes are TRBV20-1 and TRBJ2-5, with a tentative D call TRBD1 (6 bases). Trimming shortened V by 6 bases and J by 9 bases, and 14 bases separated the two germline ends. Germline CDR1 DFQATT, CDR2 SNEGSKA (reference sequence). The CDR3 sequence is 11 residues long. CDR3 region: CSATTGLAQYF. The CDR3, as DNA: TGCAGTGCAACTACAGGGTTGGCCCAGTACTTC.

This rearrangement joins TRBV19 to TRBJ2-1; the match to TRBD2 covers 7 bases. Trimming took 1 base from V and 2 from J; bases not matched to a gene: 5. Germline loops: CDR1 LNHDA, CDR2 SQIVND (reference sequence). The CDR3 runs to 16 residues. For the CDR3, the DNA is TGTGCCAGTAGTATAGGGGGTAGCGGGCCCTACAATGAGCAGTTCTTC. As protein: CASSIGGSGPYNEQFF.

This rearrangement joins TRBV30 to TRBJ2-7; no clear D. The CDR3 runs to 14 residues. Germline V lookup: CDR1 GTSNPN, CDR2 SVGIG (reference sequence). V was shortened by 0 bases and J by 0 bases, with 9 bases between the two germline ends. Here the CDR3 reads CAWSVLWSSYEQYF. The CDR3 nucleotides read TGTGCCTGGAGTGTACTGTGGAGCTCCTACGAGCAGTACTTC.

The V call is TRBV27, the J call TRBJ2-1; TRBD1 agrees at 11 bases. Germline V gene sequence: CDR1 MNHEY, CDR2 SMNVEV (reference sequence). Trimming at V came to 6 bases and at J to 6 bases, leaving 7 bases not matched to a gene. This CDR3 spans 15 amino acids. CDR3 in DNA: TGTGCCAGCAGGTCCGGGACAGGGGGTAGCAATGAGCAGTTCTTC. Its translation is CASRSGTGGSNEQFF.

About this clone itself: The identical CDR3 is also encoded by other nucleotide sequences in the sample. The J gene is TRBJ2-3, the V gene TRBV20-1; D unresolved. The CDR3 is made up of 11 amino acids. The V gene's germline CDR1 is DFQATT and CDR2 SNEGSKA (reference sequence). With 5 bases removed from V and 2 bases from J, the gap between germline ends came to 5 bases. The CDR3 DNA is TGCAGTGCTCTGTACACAGATACGCAGTATTTT. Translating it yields CSALYTDTQYF.

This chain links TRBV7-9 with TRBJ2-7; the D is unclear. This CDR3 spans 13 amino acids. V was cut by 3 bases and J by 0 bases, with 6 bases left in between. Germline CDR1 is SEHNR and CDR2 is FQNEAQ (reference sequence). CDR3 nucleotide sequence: TGTGCCAGCAGCTTGGCCAGCTCCTACGAGCAGTACTTC. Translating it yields CASSLASSYEQYF.

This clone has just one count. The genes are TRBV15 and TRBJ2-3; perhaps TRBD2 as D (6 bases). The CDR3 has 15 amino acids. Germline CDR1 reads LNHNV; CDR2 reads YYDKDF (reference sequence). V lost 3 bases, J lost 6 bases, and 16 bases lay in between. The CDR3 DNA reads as TGTGCCACCAGCAGCCAGCGGGTGCAAGCGGATACGCAGTATTTT. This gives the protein CATSSQRVQADTQYF.

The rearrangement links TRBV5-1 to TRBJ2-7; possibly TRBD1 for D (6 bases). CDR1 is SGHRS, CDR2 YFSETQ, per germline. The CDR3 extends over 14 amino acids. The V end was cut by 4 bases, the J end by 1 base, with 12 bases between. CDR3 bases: TGCGCCAGCAGCCCGCAGGGGTCGTCCTACGAGCAGTACTTC. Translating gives CASSPQGSSYEQYF.

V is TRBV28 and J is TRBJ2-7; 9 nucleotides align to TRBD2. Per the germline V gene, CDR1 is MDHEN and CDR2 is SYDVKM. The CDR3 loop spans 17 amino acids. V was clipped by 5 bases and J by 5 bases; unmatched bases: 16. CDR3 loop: CASSPYPTGREGHEQYF. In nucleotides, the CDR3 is TGTGCCAGCAGTCCATATCCGACGGGGCGGGAGGGCCACGAGCAGTACTTC.